The clone carrying this T cell receptor beta chain was observed once. Its cognate antigen is unknown. Time point specified: pre-treatment sample, taken before nivolumab and TIL therapy. This record belongs to a study of TIL therapy for anti-PD-1-resistant metastatic lung cancer. CDR1 and CDR2 from the germline V gene are SGHVS and FNYEAQ. V dropped 3 bases and J dropped 3 bases, with 9 bases sitting between them. This CDR3 has 14 residues. Points from the study as a whole: This highly selected cohort may not generalize to typical lung cancer patients.

This was the immunoSEQ v3 assay. Clones were read by immunoSEQ multiplex PCR, and TCRdb kept only the in-frame ones, dropping some. The table records 25,000 to 40,000 clones, 74% of them present only once. The genes are TRBV7-6 and TRBJ2-1; a possible D gene is TRBD2 (5 bases). The origin of this receptor is a woman aged 30 to 85 with non-small cell lung cancer. Source: blood, taken at baseline. The CDR3 protein is CASSFLGSYNEQFF. DNA for the CDR3: TGTGCCAGCAGCTTTTTAGGGAGCTACAATGAGCAGTTCTTC.